This TCR beta chain was profiled in a study of CD8 T cells in Susac syndrome. Sequencing of TCR beta covered CD8+ and CD4+ T cells obtained from blood. Control patients had untreated stable or active relapsing-remitting multiple sclerosis by revised McDonald criteria. Reverse transcription of roughly 0.5 to 1 ug RNA was performed with random hexamers. The amplification used immunoSEQ multiplex PCR on TCR beta CDR3; it spanned 54 Vbeta and 13 Jbeta. Using its own MiXCR run on the immunoSEQ multiplex PCR reads, TCRdb lists one record per CDR3 protein. This sample has fewer than 250,000 distinct CDR3 sequences, with more than 85% found just once. This CDR3 spans 14 amino acids. Deletions cut 0 bases from V and 7 bases from J, with 11 bases between. In germline, CDR1 is SGHNT, CDR2 YYREEE (reference sequence).

The sequence came from a human donor with multiple sclerosis. The sequencing input was CD8+ T cells from PBMCs. This rearrangement joins TRBV5-4 to TRBJ2-1, with a tentative D call TRBD2 (5 bases). CDR3 nucleotide sequence: TGTGCCAGCAGCTTGGAGAGGACTTTAAATGAGCAGTTCTTC. Its translation: CASSLERTLNEQFF.